The clone carrying this TCR beta chain was detected ten times or more. This sample's time point: newly diagnosed GD, antithyroid drugs for less than 3 months. Scientists built the TCR library using RNA that was extracted from PBMCs. Through Arm-PCR of CDR3 regions and iRepertoire HTBI primers, TCR beta libraries were built. Under the authors' procedure: Among the samples, 60 to 75 TRBV and some 13 TRBJ segments were identified. TCRdb reprocessed the multiplex PCR reads with MiXCR, giving one entry per CDR3 protein. What appears here as the V and J calls and clone size reflects TCRdb's work, not the paper's. The table includes around 250,000 distinct CDR3 sequences, more than 15% detected once. This sample was taken from a study of regulatory T cells in long-lasting Graves disease. The CDR3 has 14 amino acids. Germline V gene lookup returns CDR1 SGHRS and CDR2 YFSETQ. Trimming shortened V by 5 bases and J by 2 bases, and 11 bases separated the two germline ends.

A further study also used this sample, focusing on T cells in Graves' hyperthyroidism and ophthalmopathy. That work contributes: Stable Graves' hyperthyroidism denoted no ophthalmopathy progression over 18 months. Initially, a first-round RT-PCR of the TCR CDR3 employed the HTBI primer set.

This specimen consisted of peripheral blood mononuclear cells (PBMCs), obtained at new diagnosis, from a patient treated with antithyroid drugs. The chain joins TRBV5-1 to TRBJ1-5; D unresolved. The sequence came from a woman aged 25 to 45 with Graves disease. For the CDR3, the DNA is TGCGCCAGCAGTCCGGTATCCGGCAATCAGCCCCAGCATTTT. Protein sequence: CASSPVSGNQPQHF.